A selection of T cell receptor beta chains follows, all from one sample in a study of beta chain features in type 1 diabetes. Generated by immunoSEQ multiplex PCR, the TCRdb table keeps only in-frame clones and is missing some. The sample holds over 200,000 clones, about a tenth seen once. Material: naive CD4+ T cells from blood. The receptors here all came from a man aged 25-40 years with type 1 diabetes. The CDR3 runs from the conserved cysteine through the conserved F or W. A D gene is named only where the DNA matches it firmly. Where a row states a size, it is once, few, many or the class of an expanded clone; other rows omit it.

clone_size j_call d_call v_call cdr3_aa cdr3_nt
few TRBJ1-6 TRBD1 TRBV28 CASSSGQGDSPLHF TGTGCCAGCAGTTCCGGACAGGGCGATTCACCCCTCCACTTT
NA TRBJ1-2 TRBD1 TRBV7-8 CASSPGQLGGYTF TGTGCCAGCAGCCCGGGACAGCTGGGGGGCTACACCTTC
NA TRBJ1-2 NA TRBV4-1 CASSQKGAYRERYTF TGCGCCAGCAGCCAAAAGGGAGCCTACAGGGAACGCTACACCTTC
NA TRBJ2-1 TRBD1 TRBV5-1 CASSPGQGFDEQFF TGCGCCAGCAGCCCAGGACAGGGGTTTGATGAGCAGTTCTTC
NA TRBJ2-3 TRBD2 TRBV9 CASSPTSGNTDTQYF TGTGCCAGCAGCCCTACTAGCGGAAACACAGATACGCAGTATTTT
NA TRBJ2-5 NA TRBV2 CASSGSVKETQYF TGTGCCAGCAGTGGGTCAGTGAAAGAGACCCAGTACTTC
NA TRBJ2-1 TRBD1 TRBV7-2 CASSGRDRVYNEQFF TGTGCCAGCAGCGGCCGGGACAGGGTGTACAATGAGCAGTTCTTC
few TRBJ1-2 NA TRBV2 CASSESGVYGYTF TGTGCCAGCAGTGAATCGGGGGTATATGGCTACACCTTC
NA TRBJ1-2 TRBD1 TRBV4-3 CASSQAEGAWIGYTF TGCGCCAGCAGCCAAGCGGAGGGGGCATGGATAGGCTACACCTTC
few TRBJ1-5 NA TRBV18 CASSPGPSNQPQHF TGTGCCAGCTCACCTGGGCCTAGCAATCAGCCCCAGCATTTT
NA TRBJ1-2 NA TRBV14 CASSQDTYGYTF TGTGCCAGCAGCCAAGACACATATGGCTACACCTTC
NA TRBJ2-2 NA TRBV7-3 CASSSFANTGELFF TGTGCCAGCAGCTCGTTCGCGAACACCGGGGAGCTGTTTTTT
few TRBJ2-3 NA TRBV19 CASSIAPGDTDTQYF TGTGCCAGTAGTATAGCACCAGGCGACACAGATACGCAGTATTTT
NA TRBJ2-2 NA TRBV7-8 CASTLLSPRERTGELFF TGTGCCAGCACCTTACTTAGTCCCAGGGAACGCACCGGGGAGCTGTTTTTT
NA TRBJ1-2 NA TRBV5-4 CASSEWTGRYGYTF TGTGCCAGCAGCGAGTGGACTGGGCGGTATGGCTACACCTTC
NA TRBJ1-5 NA TRBV21-1 CASSKVGQGGGHSNQPQHF TGTGCCAGCAGCAAGGTTGGACAGGGTGGGGGACATAGCAATCAGCCCCAGCATTTT
few TRBJ2-5 NA TRBV7-9 CASSLTGRQETQYF TGTGCCAGCAGCTTAACAGGGCGCCAAGAGACCCAGTACTTC
NA TRBJ2-1 TRBD2 TRBV28 CASRLAGVDEQFF TGTGCCAGCAGACTAGCGGGGGTGGATGAGCAGTTCTTC
NA TRBJ2-3 TRBD2 TRBV18 CASSPRTSGGSTDTQYF TGTGCCAGCTCACCAAGGACTAGCGGGGGGAGCACAGATACGCAGTATTTT
NA TRBJ2-3 TRBD1 TRBV5-1 CASSLSPQGAWTDTQYF TGCGCCAGCAGCTTGTCCCCACAGGGGGCGTGGACAGATACGCAGTATTTT
few TRBJ2-1 TRBD2 TRBV4-1 CASSDPAGDYNEQFF TGCGCCAGCAGCGATCCGGCGGGGGACTACAATGAGCAGTTCTTC
few TRBJ2-7 TRBD1 TRBV30 CAWSPGQAYYEQYF TGTGCCTGGAGTCCGGGACAGGCATACTACGAGCAGTACTTC
NA TRBJ1-5 NA TRBV23-1 CASSQSFQGYGYSNQPQHF TGCGCCAGCAGTCAATCGTTTCAGGGTTACGGCTATAGCAATCAGCCCCAGCATTTT
NA TRBJ2-3 NA TRBV4-3 CASSQGASRAGPDTQYF TGCGCCAGCAGCCAAGGGGCGTCCAGGGCCGGCCCAGATACGCAGTATTTT
few TRBJ2-6 NA TRBV7-3 CASSPTSGANVLTF TGTGCCAGCAGCCCAACATCTGGGGCCAACGTCCTGACTTTC
few TRBJ1-1 NA TRBV28 CASSLSRPGAFF TGTGCCAGCAGTTTATCCCGCCCAGGAGCTTTCTTT
NA TRBJ1-2 TRBD1 TRBV9 CASSTRDRAPGDGYTF TGTGCCAGCAGCACCCGGGACAGGGCCCCAGGCGATGGCTACACCTTC
NA TRBJ2-3 NA TRBV5-1 CASSLLQGGTDTQYF TGCGCCAGCAGCTTATTGCAGGGTGGCACAGATACGCAGTATTTT
once TRBJ2-7 NA TRBV5-4 CASSHKQGYSYEQYF TGTGCCAGCAGCCATAAACAGGGTTACTCCTACGAGCAGTACTTC
few TRBJ2-3 NA TRBV5-1 CASSLGLPTDTQYF TGCGCCAGCAGCTTGGGACTACCTACAGATACGCAGTATTTT
NA TRBJ2-7 NA TRBV5-1 CASSLESNSEQYF TGCGCCAGCAGCTTGGAGTCTAATTCCGAGCAGTACTTC
once TRBJ1-1 TRBD1 TRBV29-1 CSVGTVLNTEAFF TGCAGCGTCGGGACAGTGCTGAACACTGAAGCTTTCTTT
few TRBJ2-7 NA TRBV4-3 CASSQGGVTPYEQYF TGCGCCAGCAGCCAAGGGGGGGTAACTCCCTACGAGCAGTACTTC
few TRBJ1-2 NA TRBV5-1 CASSLIAGRGGYTF TGCGCCAGCAGCTTGATCGCCGGGCGGGGTGGCTACACCTTC
NA TRBJ2-2 NA TRBV5-1 CASSLVPGSGELFF TGCGCCAGCAGCTTGGTCCCAGGGTCCGGGGAGCTGTTTTTT
NA TRBJ2-5 NA TRBV20-1 CSANLRETQYF TGCAGTGCTAACCTCCGGGAGACCCAGTACTTC
NA TRBJ1-6 NA TRBV19 CASSISGFNSPLHF TGTGCCAGTAGTATATCAGGATTTAATTCACCCCTCCACTTT
NA TRBJ1-5 NA TRBV7-9 CASSLQGWNQPQHF TGTGCCAGCAGCTTACAGGGTTGGAATCAGCCCCAGCATTTT
few TRBJ2-1 TRBD2 TRBV4-1 CASSPQGGRDEQFF TGCGCCAGCAGCCCCCAGGGAGGGAGGGATGAGCAGTTCTTC
few TRBJ2-7 NA TRBV25-1 CASSDRGWYEQYF TGTGCCAGCAGTGACCGGGGGTGGTACGAGCAGTACTTC
NA TRBJ2-7 NA TRBV7-8 CASSSPPGSYEQYF TGTGCCAGCAGCTCCCCCCCGGGGAGTTACGAGCAGTACTTC
few TRBJ2-2 NA TRBV19 CASKNGGLNTGELFF TGTGCCAGTAAGAACGGGGGACTGAACACCGGGGAGCTGTTTTTT
few TRBJ2-5 NA TRBV10-3 CATARGLQETQYF TGTGCCACGGCCCGCGGACTCCAAGAGACCCAGTACTTC
NA TRBJ1-5 NA TRBV15 CATSSGSSNRRPQHF TGTGCCACCAGCAGCGGGAGCTCGAATAGGCGGCCCCAGCATTTT
few TRBJ2-1 NA TRBV28 CASPPTGSSYNEQFF TGTGCCAGCCCCCCCACGGGGAGCTCCTACAATGAGCAGTTCTTC
few TRBJ2-5 NA TRBV7-9 CASSPGDYQETQYF TGTGCCAGCAGCCCCGGGGACTACCAAGAGACCCAGTACTTC
few TRBJ2-7 NA TRBV29-1 CSVETSRVEQYF TGCAGCGTTGAAACCTCCAGGGTCGAGCAGTACTTC
NA TRBJ2-1 TRBD2 TRBV28 CASTTAGGRSEQFF TGTGCCAGCACCACAGCGGGGGGGCGGAGTGAGCAGTTCTTC
few TRBJ2-2 NA TRBV28 CASSPWRDANTGELFF TGTGCCAGCAGTCCGTGGAGGGATGCGAACACCGGGGAGCTGTTTTTT
few TRBJ2-3 NA TRBV15 CATSRDRNQGTDTQYF TGTGCCACCAGCAGAGATAGAAACCAGGGCACAGATACGCAGTATTTT
few TRBJ1-5 NA TRBV2 CASTTGGQPQHF TGTGCCAGCACGACAGGTGGTCAGCCCCAGCATTTT
NA TRBJ2-7 NA TRBV4-3 CASSPTAGDPYEQYF TGCGCCAGCAGCCCGACCGCAGGGGACCCCTACGAGCAGTACTTC
few TRBJ1-5 NA TRBV5-1 CASSLEGLGNQPQHF TGCGCCAGCAGCTTGGAGGGACTCGGCAATCAGCCCCAGCATTTT
NA TRBJ2-1 NA TRBV4-1 CASSQVQGLEQFF TGCGCCAGCAGCCAGGTCCAGGGACTTGAGCAGTTCTTC
few TRBJ2-3 NA TRBV9 CASSVTGTQYF TGTGCCAGCAGCGTAACCGGTACGCAGTATTTT
few TRBJ2-3 NA TRBV7-3 CASSLGTQSTDTQYF TGTGCCAGCAGCTTAGGGACTCAGAGCACAGATACGCAGTATTTT
NA TRBJ2-1 NA TRBV7-9 CASSFLGGVNEQFF TGTGCCAGCAGCTTCTTGGGCGGGGTAAATGAGCAGTTCTTC
few TRBJ2-5 TRBD1 TRBV6-1 CASLDRGLQETQYF TGTGCCAGCCTTGACAGGGGGTTACAAGAGACCCAGTACTTC
few TRBJ2-7 TRBD2 TRBV6-5 CASSYSLQRGSYEQYF TGTGCCAGCAGTTATAGCCTCCAGCGGGGCAGCTACGAGCAGTACTTC
once TRBJ2-1 TRBD1 TRBV18 CASSPARDRVNEQFF TGTGCCAGCTCACCGGCGCGAGACAGGGTAAATGAGCAGTTCTTC